This T cell receptor beta chain was captured in a study of T cell responses to AZD1222 COVID-19 vaccine. This clone turned up a few times. Its antigen is unknown. General study results and limits: Dominant at 160-218 and 743-854, vaccine-associated CD4 TCRs also spanned spike. White British people made up most donors, females outnumbered males, and clonal diversity was possibly underestimated.

Germline V CDR1 and CDR2: MNHEY, SMNVEV (reference sequence). This CDR3 spans 15 amino acids. The trim removed 6 bases at V and 0 bases at J, leaving 8 bases unmatched. Profiled with immunoSEQ multiplex PCR; TCRdb holds only in-frame clones, not every one. This table has over 150,000 clones, 90% appearing once. The source is an adult in good health. The starting material was peripheral blood, obtained on day 0 of AZD1222 vaccination. The chain has TRBV27 and TRBJ2-7, with 7 bases fitting TRBD1. The CDR3 spells CASRGTAGSSYEQYF. CDR3 nucleotide sequence: TGTGCCAGCAGGGGGACAGCCGGTAGCTCCTACGAGCAGTACTTC.